Presented here are 22 T cell receptor beta chains from one specimen sequenced in a study of blood T cell repertoires in COVID-19. The protocol was immunoSEQ multiplex PCR, while the TCRdb copy is restricted to in-frame clones and leaves out a portion. The top ten hold around 0.83% of the sample, which has some 220,000 clones, roughly 91% seen once. Sample: peripheral blood. The receptor set was obtained from a man under 40 with COVID-19, enrolled during active disease.

V gene TRBV9 combines with J gene TRBJ2-2; tentatively, D is TRBD1 (6 bases). V was shortened by 0 bases and J by 7 bases, with 16 bases between the two germline ends. The CDR3 contains 16 residues. The germline CDR1 and CDR2 sequences are SGDLS and YYNGEE. CDR3 nucleotides: TGTGCCAGCAGCGTAGAATTGGCAGGGGTAAACGGGGAGCTGTTTTTT. Translating it yields CASSVELAGVNGELFF.

The chain couples TRBV9 to TRBJ2-7; D is ambiguous. The V end was cut by 4 bases, the J end by 7 bases, with 15 bases between. Germline CDR1 reads SGDLS; CDR2 reads YYNGEE. The CDR3 length is 13 residues. The CDR3 is CASSPSQDREQYF. CDR3 in DNA: TGTGCCAGCAGCCCCTCCCAAGATCGGGAGCAGTACTTC.

The genes are TRBV4-2 and TRBJ1-2; D unclear. CDR3 length: 15 residues. V shed 1 base and J shed 0 bases, with 9 bases lying between them. Per the germline V gene, CDR1 is LGHNA and CDR2 is YNFKEQ. The CDR3 region has the DNA TGTGCCAGCAGCCAAGGAGCGTATGCTAACTATGGCTACACCTTC. Residues: CASSQGAYANYGYTF.

The V gene is TRBV10-2, the J gene TRBJ1-5, with TRBD1 matching over 9 bases. The length of the CDR3 is 13 residues. V gave up 9 bases and J gave up 4 bases; unmatched junction bases: 4. In germline, CDR1 is WSHSY, CDR2 SAAADI. The CDR3 nucleotides are TGCGCCAGTGGGACAGGGTGGAATCAGCCCCAGCATTTT. Encoded protein: CASGTGWNQPQHF.

The chain combines TRBV2 with TRBJ2-1; TRBD1 agrees at 8 bases. Germline CDR1 is SNHLY and CDR2 is FYNNEI. This CDR3 has 12 residues. The V segment lost 7 bases and the J segment 9 bases; nucleotides outside the gene matches: 5. CDR3 coding DNA: TGTGCCAGCAAGAGGACAGGGACTGAGCAGTTCTTC. Translated: CASKRTGTEQFF.

The chain recombines TRBV3-1 (or the pseudogene TRBV3-2) with TRBJ1-5; TRBD1 matches 7 bases. V shed 5 bases, J shed 5 bases, and the junction held 9 bases outside the gene matches. This CDR3 is built from 15 residues. The germline V gene encodes CDR1 LGHDT and CDR2 YNNKEL (reference sequence). The CDR3 region is CASSSRGWGDQPQHF. DNA of the CDR3: TGTGCCAGCAGCAGCAGGGGGTGGGGGGATCAGCCCCAGCATTTT.

The rearrangement uses TRBV19 and TRBJ2-1, with a possible D match to TRBD1 (5 bases). Trimming took 7 bases from V and 5 from J, leaving 15 bases between them. From germline, CDR1 is LNHDA and CDR2 SQIVND (reference sequence). This CDR3 contains 14 residues. The CDR3 loop is CASTGGHTNNEQFF. The CDR3 DNA reads TGTGCCAGTACAGGCGGACACACTAACAATGAGCAGTTCTTC.

The V and J genes are TRBV3-1 (or the pseudogene TRBV3-2) and TRBJ1-2; 8 bases align to TRBD1. J was trimmed by 8 bases and V by 1 base; bases with no gene match: 3. The CDR3 totals 13 residues. Germline CDR1 LGHDT, CDR2 YNNKEL (reference sequence). The CDR3 DNA reads TGTGCCAGCAGCCAAGCCAGGGGGCTCGGCTACACCTTC. Protein product: CASSQARGLGYTF.

This sequence joins TRBV6-5 and TRBJ2-7; 10 bases are a match to TRBD1. This CDR3 is built from 15 residues. V was pared by 6 bases and J by 2 bases, with 7 bases of the junction left unmatched. In germline, CDR1 is MNHEY, CDR2 SVGAGI. The CDR3 reads CASSRAGTGAYEQYF. CDR3 sequence (DNA): TGTGCCAGCAGCAGGGCTGGGACAGGGGCCTACGAGCAGTACTTC.

This clone was observed a single time. The CDR3 coding sequence is TGTGCCAGCAGCCAGGGCACTAGCGGCCGCACAGATACGCAGTATTTT. Translating it yields CASSQGTSGRTDTQYF. The rearrangement joins TRBV4-2 to TRBJ2-3; the match to TRBD2 covers 8 bases. Trimming removed 3 bases from V and 1 base from J; junction bases left unmatched: 6. The CDR3 contains 16 residues. CDR1 is LGHNA, CDR2 YNFKEQ, per germline.

The gene calls are TRBV7-2 and TRBJ1-2; D uncertain. Germline V gene data show CDR1 as SGHTA and CDR2 as FQGNSA. V gave up 3 bases and J gave up 7 bases, with 15 bases separating them. The CDR3 extends over 14 amino acids. The CDR3 region is CASSFPQAGSGYTF. The CDR3, as DNA: TGTGCCAGCAGCTTTCCCCAGGCTGGTAGTGGCTACACCTTC.

This clone occurred once. CDR3 DNA: TGTGCCAGCAGCTCACAGGGGGCTGGCGATGAAAAACTGTTTTTT. Translating gives CASSSQGAGDEKLFF. J is TRBJ1-4 and V is TRBV7-9; 9 bases map to TRBD1. The trim removed 4 bases at V and 6 bases at J, leaving 6 bases unmatched. The CDR3 extends over 15 amino acids. The germline gives CDR1 SEHNR, CDR2 FQNEAQ (reference sequence).

This chain joins TRBV27 and TRBJ2-7; 8 positions agree with TRBD2. The CDR3 loop spans 17 amino acids. The germline V gene encodes CDR1 MNHEY and CDR2 SMNVEV (reference sequence). Trimming took 7 bases from V and 4 from J; bases not matched to a gene: 18. Here the CDR3 DNA reads TGTGCCAGCACCTCTAGCTTTCGGGGGGGCCGTAGGTACGAGCAGTACTTC. This encodes CASTSSFRGGRRYEQYF.

V usage is TRBV6-5 and J usage is TRBJ1-5; D gene unclear. Germline V gives CDR1 MNHEY, CDR2 SVGAGI. V was clipped by 0 bases and J by 0 bases, with 6 bases between them. The CDR3 runs to 15 residues. CDR3 protein: CASSYSSRSNQPQHF. For the CDR3, the DNA is TGTGCCAGCAGTTACTCGAGCCGTAGCAATCAGCCCCAGCATTTT.

The V and J genes are TRBV19 and TRBJ2-3; the D is unclear. CDR3 size: 14 residues. CDR1 and CDR2 from the germline V gene are LNHDA and SQIVND (reference sequence). V shed 1 base and J shed 6 bases, with 11 bases lying between them. CDR3 loop: CASSIVGAEDTQYF. The CDR3 region has the DNA TGTGCCAGTAGTATAGTAGGTGCGGAGGATACGCAGTATTTT.

The rearrangement links TRBV3-1 (or the pseudogene TRBV3-2) to TRBJ1-5; 8 nucleotides match TRBD1. This CDR3 contains 15 residues. With V trimmed by 5 bases and J by 1 base, 4 bases remained unmatched. Per germline, CDR1 LGHDT and CDR2 YNNKEL (reference sequence). DNA for the CDR3: TGTGCCAGCAGCAAGGGACAGGAAAGCAATCAGCCCCAGCATTTT. It is translated as CASSKGQESNQPQHF.

The V and J genes are TRBV7-9 and TRBJ1-6; perhaps TRBD1 as D (5 bases). Germline V gene data show CDR1 as SEHNR and CDR2 as FQNEAQ (reference sequence). This CDR3 region has 15 residues. Between the trimmed V and J ends, which lost 3 bases and 1 base, there was a span of 7 bases. The CDR3 DNA sequence: TGTGCCAGCAGCTTTAGGGGTTCCTATAATTCACCCCTCCACTTT. Translating gives CASSFRGSYNSPLHF.

V is TRBV5-1 and J is TRBJ2-1; 7 bases agree with TRBD2. Per germline, CDR1 SGHRS and CDR2 YFSETQ. CDR3 length: 15 residues. V shed 7 bases and J 7 bases; nucleotides not matched to a gene: 14. CDR3 in amino acids: CASYVGGSFLNEQFF. CDR3 sequence (DNA): TGCGCCAGCTACGTCGGGGGGAGCTTTTTGAATGAGCAGTTCTTC.

V usage is TRBV4-1 and J usage is TRBJ2-5; 7 bases agree with TRBD1. Per the germline V gene, CDR1 is MGHRA and CDR2 is YSYEKL. The CDR3 loop spans 17 amino acids. Trimming cost V 3 bases and J 2 bases; bases outside gene matches: 12. DNA of the CDR3: TGCGCCAGCAGCCAGATGGGTATTCGGGACAGACAAGAGACCCAGTACTTC. Translated: CASSQMGIRDRQETQYF.

The gene calls are TRBV3-1 (or the pseudogene TRBV3-2) and TRBJ1-1; perhaps TRBD1 as D (5 bases). The ends were cut back, 5 bases at V and 0 bases at J, with 16 bases in the middle. The CDR3 runs 16 residues. CDR1 and CDR2 from the germline V gene are LGHDT and YNNKEL (reference sequence). The DNA of the CDR3 is TGTGCCAGCAGCTACGGTGGGGCGGATTTGAACACTGAAGCTTTCTTT. It yields the protein CASSYGGADLNTEAFF.

The chain recombines TRBV6-4 with TRBJ1-5; D is unresolved. Germline CDR1 reads MRHNA; CDR2 reads SNTAGT. With 2 bases removed from V and 4 bases from J, the gap between germline ends came to 27 bases. The CDR3 spans 20 residues. The CDR3 loop is CASSDPPPDIMGSPNQPQHF. CDR3 nucleotides: TGTGCCAGCAGTGACCCTCCCCCGGATATAATGGGCAGTCCAAATCAGCCCCAGCATTTT.

The chain couples TRBV4-1 to TRBJ2-3; D perhaps matches TRBD2 (6 bases). V lost 3 bases and J lost 2, with 12 bases in between. Per germline, CDR1 MGHRA and CDR2 YSYEKL. The CDR3 covers 15 residues. The CDR3 DNA reads as TGCGCCAGCAGCCATATTGGGACTCTCACAGATACGCAGTATTTT. As protein: CASSHIGTLTDTQYF.